The 19 T cell receptor beta chains presented below share a single source sample, sequenced in a study of shared clonotypes between healthy human individuals. Positively selected for CCR7, the CD45RO-negative cells used as naive CD8 cells excluded terminally differentiated effector memory CD45RA+ cells. Produced via immunoSEQ multiplex PCR; TCRdb's table is partial and in-frame only. The sample carries around 2,000,000 clones, 85% to 95% recorded once. The sample consisted of naive CD8+ T cells sorted from blood. The receptors were sampled from a man aged 18 to 30 in good health.

The chain uses TRBV27 and TRBJ2-3, with a tentative D call TRBD2 (7 bases). V lost 7 bases and J 5 bases, leaving 16 bases between the germline ends. The germline V gene encodes CDR1 MNHEY and CDR2 SMNVEV (reference sequence). The CDR3 sequence is 14 residues long. For the CDR3, the DNA is TGTGCCAGCAAGGTCGGGGGAGGGGGAGATACGCAGTATTTT. Its translation: CASKVGGGGDTQYF.

The chain recombines TRBV5-6 with TRBJ2-2; D perhaps matches TRBD2 (7 bases). The CDR3 runs 15 residues. Germline CDR1 reads SGHDT; CDR2 reads YYEEEE. V gave up 1 base and J gave up 6 bases, with 13 bases separating them. CDR3 sequence: CASSLWGGGPGELFF. The CDR3 bases are TGTGCCAGCAGCTTGTGGGGAGGGGGTCCCGGGGAGCTGTTTTTT.

V usage is TRBV4-1 and J usage is TRBJ2-1; 9 positions match TRBD2. Looked up from germline, CDR1 is MGHRA and CDR2 is YSYEKL. This CDR3 has 16 amino acids. With 3 bases clipped from V and 8 bases from J, the junction kept 11 bases outside the gene matches. In DNA, the CDR3 is TGCGCCAGCAGCCATAGAATAGCGGGAGTTATAGATGAGCAGTTCTTC. It specifies CASSHRIAGVIDEQFF.

V gene TRBV2 combines with J gene TRBJ2-7; weak D call: TRBD1 (5 bases). The V end lost 4 bases, the J end lost 0 bases, and 10 bases lay between the germline ends. CDR3 length: 14 amino acids. The germline gives CDR1 SNHLY, CDR2 FYNNEI. This CDR3 reads CASSGQLSSYEQYF. The DNA of the CDR3 is TGTGCCAGCAGTGGACAGTTGAGCTCCTACGAGCAGTACTTC.

As for this clone: Distinct nucleotide sequences in the sample also encode this CDR3. This sequence joins TRBV19 and TRBJ2-7; 7 bases are shared with TRBD2. CDR3 length: 12 amino acids. The trim removed 3 bases at V and 7 bases at J, leaving 3 bases unmatched. Germline V CDR1 and CDR2: LNHDA, SQIVND (reference sequence). CDR3 sequence (DNA): TGTGCCAGTAGTATTGTCGGGGGGGAGCAGTACTTC. It translates to CASSIVGGEQYF.

The chain couples TRBV2 to TRBJ2-2, with D possibly called TRBD1 or TRBD2 (6 bases each). This CDR3 has 15 amino acids. V shed 3 bases and J shed 5 bases, with 13 bases lying between them. Germline V gives CDR1 SNHLY, CDR2 FYNNEI. The CDR3 reads CASSDPEGGTGELFF. The CDR3 coding sequence is TGTGCCAGCAGTGACCCCGAAGGGGGGACCGGGGAGCTGTTTTTT. The whole variable domain, remainder taken from reference TRBV2 and TRBJ2-2, is EPEVTQTPSHQVTQMGQEVILRCVPISNHLYFYWYRQILGQKVEFLVSFYNNEISEKSEIFDDQFSVERPDGSNFTLKIRSTKLEDSAMYFCASSDPEGGTGELFFGEGSRLTVL.

J is TRBJ2-4 and V is TRBV11-2; the D gene is possibly TRBD1 (6 bases). CDR1 is SGHAT, CDR2 FQNNGV, per germline. Trimming removed 5 bases at V and 1 base at J, with 21 bases between. CDR3 size: 18 residues. The CDR3 DNA is TGTGCCAGCAGCCTAACCGGGACACTCGACTTCGCCAAAAACATTCAGTACTTC. This translates into CASSLTGTLDFAKNIQYF. Complete variable domain (other parts from reference TRBV11-2 and TRBJ2-4): EAGVAQSPRYKIIEKRQSVAFWCNPISGHATLYWYQQILGQGPKLLIQFQNNGVVDDSQLPKDRFSAERLKGVDSTLKIQPAKLEDSAVYLCASSLTGTLDFAKNIQYFGAGTRLSVL.

The chain recombines TRBV4-1 with TRBJ1-1, with D uncertain. CDR1 and CDR2 (germline): MGHRA, YSYEKL. This CDR3 is 14 amino acids long. Trimming removed 0 bases from V and 1 base from J, with 6 bases in between. The CDR3 nucleotides read TGCGCCAGCAGCCAAGAAAAAACGAACACTGAAGCTTTCTTT. The encoded protein is CASSQEKTNTEAFF.

The rearrangement uses TRBV28 and TRBJ1-2; D is undetermined. The CDR3 is 16 residues long. Trimming stripped 2 bases from V and 4 bases from J, with 17 bases between. Germline CDR1 MDHEN, CDR2 SYDVKM. The DNA for the CDR3 is TGTGCCAGCAGTTTAAATTGGCTTAGCGGCGGCTATGGCTACACCTTC. Encoded protein: CASSLNWLSGGYGYTF.

The chain joins TRBV27 to TRBJ2-1, with a tentative D call TRBD2 (6 bases). CDR1 and CDR2 (germline): MNHEY, SMNVEV (reference sequence). The CDR3 sequence is 16 residues long. Trimming pared 4 bases from V and 0 bases from J, leaving 13 bases between. This CDR3 is CASSSFAGLSYNEQFF. For the CDR3, the DNA is TGTGCCAGCAGTTCGTTCGCGGGACTCTCCTACAATGAGCAGTTCTTC.

This clone was seen a single time. V and J are TRBV6-4 and TRBJ1-5, with a tentative D call TRBD1 (5 bases). The CDR3 has 16 residues. V lost 6 bases to trimming and J lost 0 bases, with 15 bases between them. From germline, CDR1 is MRHNA and CDR2 SNTAGT. CDR3 amino acids: CASRCRGSYSNQPQHF. CDR3 nucleotides: TGTGCCAGCAGATGCCGGGGGAGTTATAGCAATCAGCCCCAGCATTTT.

The genes are TRBV5-4 and TRBJ2-1, with D perhaps assigned TRBD1 or TRBD2 (5 bases each). CDR1 is SGHNT and CDR2 is YYREEE in the germline V gene (reference sequence). Trimming pared 1 base from V and 0 bases from J, leaving 14 bases between. CDR3 length equals 17 residues. The CDR3 spells CASSLRATGPSYNEQFF. In nucleotides, the CDR3 is TGTGCCAGCAGCTTGAGGGCGACGGGGCCCTCCTACAATGAGCAGTTCTTC.

This clone was observed once. This sequence joins TRBV10-2 and TRBJ2-2, with TRBD2 identical over 7 bases. With V trimmed by 4 bases and J by 4 bases, 6 bases remained unmatched. The V gene's germline CDR1 is WSHSY and CDR2 SAAADI. This CDR3 spans 15 amino acids. CDR3 nucleotides: TGCGCCAGCAGTGCCCAGCGGGGAGCCACCGGGGAGCTGTTTTTT. This sequence encodes CASSAQRGATGELFF.

This clone was found once. V and J are TRBV7-9 and TRBJ2-7; no clear D. The CDR3 length is 14 residues. V was trimmed by 1 base and J by 4 bases, leaving 11 bases between them. From germline, CDR1 is SEHNR and CDR2 FQNEAQ (reference sequence). The CDR3 here is CASSLESRPYEQYF. CDR3 nucleotide sequence: TGTGCCAGCAGCTTAGAGAGTCGGCCTTACGAGCAGTACTTC.

This clone was recorded only once. The chain joins TRBV6-1 to TRBJ2-2; perhaps TRBD2 as D (6 bases). CDR1 is MNHNS, CDR2 SASEGT, per germline. This CDR3 has 15 residues. Trimming removed 3 bases from V and 2 bases from J, with 10 bases in between. The CDR3 DNA reads TGTGCCAGCAGTGACGGGGGACTCAACACCGGGGAGCTGTTTTTT. Protein sequence: CASSDGGLNTGELFF.

About this clone itself: The same CDR3 is also encoded by other DNA sequences in this sample. The gene calls are TRBV30 and TRBJ2-5; a possible D gene is TRBD1 (5 bases). CDR1 and CDR2 from the germline V gene are GTSNPN and SVGIG (reference sequence). The CDR3 loop spans 13 amino acids. Trimming shortened V by 3 bases and J by 1 base, and 9 bases separated the two germline ends. The CDR3 coding sequence is TGTGCCTGGAGCGACAGTAGCCAAGAGACCCAGTACTTC. Translation: CAWSDSSQETQYF.

The chain has TRBV4-1 and TRBJ2-5; 9 nucleotides align to TRBD2. The trim removed 6 bases at V and 4 bases at J, leaving 9 bases unmatched. This CDR3 is 15 amino acids long. Germline V gene data show CDR1 as MGHRA and CDR2 as YSYEKL. The CDR3 loop is CASSSSGRSGETQYF. The CDR3 DNA reads TGCGCCAGCAGTTCGAGCGGGAGGTCAGGAGAGACCCAGTACTTC.

The V call is TRBV11-2, the J call TRBJ2-3, with 9 positions matching TRBD1. Trimming at V came to 0 bases and at J to 4 bases, leaving 5 bases not matched to a gene. The CDR3 is made up of 16 amino acids. CDR1 SGHAT and CDR2 FQNNGV come from the germline V gene. The DNA for the CDR3 is TGTGCCAGCAGCTTAGATCGCGGGACAGGGCCAGATACGCAGTATTTT. Translated, it gives CASSLDRGTGPDTQYF.

In the case of this clone: Other DNA variants within this sample encode the same CDR3. J is TRBJ2-7 and V is TRBV27; D gene uncertain. Germline V gives CDR1 MNHEY, CDR2 SMNVEV (reference sequence). This CDR3 is built from 16 residues. V was shortened by 4 bases and J by 2 bases, with 18 bases between the two germline ends. This chain's CDR3 is CASSSRWGKDPYEQYF. The DNA of the CDR3 is TGTGCCAGCAGTTCTCGTTGGGGTAAGGATCCCTACGAGCAGTACTTC.